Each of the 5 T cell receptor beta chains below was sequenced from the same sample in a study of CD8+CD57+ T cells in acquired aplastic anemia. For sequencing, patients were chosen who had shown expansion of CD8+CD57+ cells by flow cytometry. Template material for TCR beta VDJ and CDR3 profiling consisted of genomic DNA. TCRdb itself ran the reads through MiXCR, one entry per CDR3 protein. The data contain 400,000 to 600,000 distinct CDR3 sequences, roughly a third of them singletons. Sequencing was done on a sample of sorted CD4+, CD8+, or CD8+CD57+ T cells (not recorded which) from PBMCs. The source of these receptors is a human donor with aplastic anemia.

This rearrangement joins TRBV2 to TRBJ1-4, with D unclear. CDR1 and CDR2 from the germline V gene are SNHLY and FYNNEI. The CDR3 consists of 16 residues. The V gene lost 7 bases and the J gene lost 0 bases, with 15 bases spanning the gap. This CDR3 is CASTARTASTNEKLFF. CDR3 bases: TGTGCCAGCACCGCGAGGACGGCTTCAACTAATGAAAAACTGTTTTTT.

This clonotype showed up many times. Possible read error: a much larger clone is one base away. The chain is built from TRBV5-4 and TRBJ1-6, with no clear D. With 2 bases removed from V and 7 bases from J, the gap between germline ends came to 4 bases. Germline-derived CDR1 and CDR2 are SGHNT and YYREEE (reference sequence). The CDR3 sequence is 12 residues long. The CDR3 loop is CASSFLNSPLHF. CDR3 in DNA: TGTGCCAGCAGCTTTCTGAATTCACCCCTCCACTTT.

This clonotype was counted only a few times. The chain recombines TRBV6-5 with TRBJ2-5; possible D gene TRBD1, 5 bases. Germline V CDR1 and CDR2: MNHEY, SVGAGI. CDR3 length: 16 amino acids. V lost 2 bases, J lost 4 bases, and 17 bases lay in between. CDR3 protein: CASSYAGSSALETQYF. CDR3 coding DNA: TGTGCCAGCAGTTACGCAGGGTCGTCCGCCTTAGAGACCCAGTACTTC.

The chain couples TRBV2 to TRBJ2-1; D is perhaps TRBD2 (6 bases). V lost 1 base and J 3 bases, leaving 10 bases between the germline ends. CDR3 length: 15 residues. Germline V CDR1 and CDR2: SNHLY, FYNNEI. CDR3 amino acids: CASSEDGGGYNEQFF. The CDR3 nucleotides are TGTGCCAGCAGTGAAGACGGGGGTGGCTACAATGAGCAGTTCTTC.

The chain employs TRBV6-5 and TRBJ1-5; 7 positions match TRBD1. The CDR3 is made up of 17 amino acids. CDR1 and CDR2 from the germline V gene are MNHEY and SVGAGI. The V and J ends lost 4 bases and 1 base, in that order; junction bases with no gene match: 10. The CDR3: CASSSLQGINSNQPQHF. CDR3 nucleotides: TGTGCCAGCAGTTCATTACAGGGGATCAACAGCAATCAGCCCCAGCATTTT.